This TCR beta chain stems from a study of vaccination and CD4 T cells after COVID-19. The Oncomine TCR Beta short-read assay was applied to DNA of cultured CD4+ T cells. TCRdb itself ran the PCR reads through MiXCR, one entry per CDR3 protein. The table lists over 15,000 distinct CDR3 sequences, around half of them singletons. This CDR3 comprises 13 residues. Trimming shortened V by 5 bases and J by 8 bases, and 12 bases separated the two germline ends. CDR1 is LNHDA, CDR2 SQIVND, per germline (reference sequence). A word on this clonotype: Antigen unknown.

This sample's treatment: approximately 9-day PBMC culture with coronavirus spike peptide pools or control peptides (ViraFEST assay). The chain employs TRBV19 and TRBJ1-4, with D tentatively TRBD1 (6 bases). The specimen was CD4+ T cells from blood, cultured in vitro. This TCR was sampled from a human donor who had recovered from COVID-19. CDR3 nucleotides: TGTGCCAGTAGTGCGAGGCAGGGGGAAAAACTGTTTTTT. It yields the protein CASSARQGEKLFF.